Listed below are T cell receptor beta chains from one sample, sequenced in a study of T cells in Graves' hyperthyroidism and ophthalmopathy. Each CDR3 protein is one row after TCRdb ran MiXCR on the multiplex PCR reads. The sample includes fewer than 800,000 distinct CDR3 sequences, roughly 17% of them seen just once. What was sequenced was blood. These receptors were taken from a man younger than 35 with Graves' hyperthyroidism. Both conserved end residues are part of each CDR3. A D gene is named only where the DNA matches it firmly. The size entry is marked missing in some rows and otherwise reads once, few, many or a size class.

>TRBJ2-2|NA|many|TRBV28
CASSPIGGTGELFF
TGTGCCAGCAGTCCCATAGGCGGTACCGGGGAGCTGTTTTTT
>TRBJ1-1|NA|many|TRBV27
CASSSPRDTEAFF
TGTGCCAGCAGTTCCCCCCGGGACACTGAAGCTTTCTTT
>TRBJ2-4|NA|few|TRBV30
CAWSGTVGKNIQYF
TGTGCCTGGAGTGGGACGGTGGGCAAAAACATTCAGTACTTC
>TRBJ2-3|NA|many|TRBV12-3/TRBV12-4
CASSRDRSVADTQYF
TGTGCCAGCAGTCGGGATAGGAGCGTGGCAGATACGCAGTATTTT
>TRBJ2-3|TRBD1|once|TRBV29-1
CSVIPAGGGTDTQYF
TGCAGCGTTATCCCTGCAGGGGGAGGCACAGATACGCAGTATTTT
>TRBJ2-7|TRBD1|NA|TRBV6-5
CASSYGQGAYQLRGEQYF
TGTGCCAGCAGTTACGGACAGGGGGCGTACCAGCTTAGGGGCGAGCAGTACTTC
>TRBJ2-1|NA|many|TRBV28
CASRPVQGGLDYNEQFF
TGTGCCAGCAGACCCGTCCAGGGAGGCCTAGATTACAATGAGCAGTTCTTC
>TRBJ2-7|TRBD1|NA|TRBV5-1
CASSTGQSKSYEQYF
TGCGCCAGCAGCACGGGACAGTCTAAATCCTACGAGCAGTACTTC
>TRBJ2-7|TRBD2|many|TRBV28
CASRRVAGAYEQYF
TGTGCCAGCCGAAGGGTAGCGGGGGCCTACGAGCAGTACTTC
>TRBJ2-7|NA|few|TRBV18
CASSPRLTGVGYEQYF
TGTGCCAGCTCACCGAGGTTAACGGGAGTGGGATACGAGCAGTACTTC
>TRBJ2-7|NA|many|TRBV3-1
CASSPSFSASSYEQYF
TGTGCCAGCAGCCCTTCCTTTAGCGCGAGCTCCTACGAGCAGTACTTC
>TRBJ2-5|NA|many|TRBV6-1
CASSEAVATQETQYF
TGTGCCAGCAGTGAAGCGGTGGCAACCCAAGAGACCCAGTACTTC
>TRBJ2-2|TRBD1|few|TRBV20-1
CSARRTGQAGELFF
TGCAGTGCTCGAAGGACAGGGCAGGCCGGGGAGCTGTTTTTT
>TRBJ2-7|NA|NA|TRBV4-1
CASSQEVPRTYEQYF
TGCGCCAGCAGCCAAGAGGTGCCACGAACCTACGAGCAGTACTTC
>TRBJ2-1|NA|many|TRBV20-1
CSANPQGNEQFF
TGCAGTGCTAACCCCCAGGGCAATGAGCAGTTCTTC
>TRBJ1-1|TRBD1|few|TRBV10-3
CAISQGVTEAFF
TGTGCCATCAGTCAGGGGGTCACTGAAGCTTTCTTT
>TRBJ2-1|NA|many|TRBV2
CASSESGSGSYNEQFF
TGTGCCAGCAGTGAATCGGGTAGCGGATCCTACAATGAGCAGTTCTTC
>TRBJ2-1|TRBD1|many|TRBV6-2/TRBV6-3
CASRTDRAVTDFYNEQFF
TGTGCCAGCAGAACGGACAGGGCCGTCACAGACTTTTACAATGAGCAGTTCTTC
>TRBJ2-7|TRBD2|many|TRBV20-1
CSAPAGTSGAYEQYF
TGCAGTGCACCCGCCGGGACTAGCGGGGCCTACGAGCAGTACTTC
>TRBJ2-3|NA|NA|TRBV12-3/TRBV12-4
CASSFAGLPPYTQYF
TGTGCCAGCAGTTTCGCCGGACTTCCTCCCTATACGCAGTATTTT
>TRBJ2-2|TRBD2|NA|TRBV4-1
CASSQVLAGSTGELFF
TGTGCCAGCAGCCAAGTCCTAGCGGGAAGCACCGGGGAGCTGTTTTTT
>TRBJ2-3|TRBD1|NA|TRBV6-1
CASKSGQAFTDTQYF
TGTGCCAGCAAATCGGGACAGGCATTCACAGATACGCAGTATTTT
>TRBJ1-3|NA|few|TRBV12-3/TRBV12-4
CASSLAANTIYF
TGTGCCAGCAGTTTAGCGGCGAACACCATATATTTT
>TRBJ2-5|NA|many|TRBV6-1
CASGRDARGETQYF
TGTGCCAGCGGGCGGGACGCTCGGGGGGAGACCCAGTACTTC
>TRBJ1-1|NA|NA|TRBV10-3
CAISETSTEAFF
TGTGCCATCAGTGAGACGAGCACTGAAGCTTTCTTT
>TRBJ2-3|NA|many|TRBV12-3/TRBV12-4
CASSLIIVDTQYF
TGTGCCAGCAGTTTAATCATCGTGGATACGCAGTATTTT
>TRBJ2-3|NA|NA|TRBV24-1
CATSDDTDTQYF
TGTGCCACCAGTGACGACACAGATACGCAGTATTTT
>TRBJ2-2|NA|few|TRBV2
CASTRDNTGELFF
TGTGCCAGCACGAGGGATAACACCGGGGAGCTGTTTTTT
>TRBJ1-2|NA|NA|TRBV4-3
CASSQDLVGAPNYGYTF
TGCGCCAGCAGCCAAGATTTAGTCGGGGCCCCTAACTATGGCTACACCTTC
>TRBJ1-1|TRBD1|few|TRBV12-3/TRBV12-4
CASSLPYRGGTEAFF
TGTGCCAGCAGTTTACCCTACAGGGGGGGGACTGAAGCTTTCTTT
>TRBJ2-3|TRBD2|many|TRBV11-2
CASSFAGGPSTQYF
TGTGCCAGCAGCTTCGCGGGAGGCCCAAGTACGCAGTATTTT
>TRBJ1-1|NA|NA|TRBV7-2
CASSFTMNTETFF
TGTGCCAGCAGCTTTACCATGAACACTGAAACTTTCTTT
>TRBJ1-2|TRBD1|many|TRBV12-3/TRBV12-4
CASSYRQGRDYGYTF
TGTGCCAGCAGTTACAGACAGGGTCGGGACTATGGCTACACCTTC
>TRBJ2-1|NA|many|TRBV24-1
CATAGTGPYNEQFF
TGTGCCACGGCCGGGACTGGGCCTTACAATGAGCAGTTCTTC
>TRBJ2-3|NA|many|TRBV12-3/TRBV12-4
CASSLEQGPSTDTQYF
TGTGCCAGCAGTTTAGAACAGGGCCCTAGCACAGATACGCAGTATTTT
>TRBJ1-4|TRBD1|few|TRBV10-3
CAISETGANEKLFF
TGTGCCATCAGTGAGACAGGGGCCAATGAAAAACTGTTTTTT
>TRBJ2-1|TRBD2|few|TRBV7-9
CASSLAELAARPFYNEQFF
TGTGCCAGCAGCTTAGCGGAGCTAGCGGCCCGCCCCTTTTACAATGAGCAGTTCTTC
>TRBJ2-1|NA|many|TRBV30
CVMSYNEQFF
TGTGTCATGTCCTACAATGAGCAGTTCTTC